This TCR beta chain was obtained from a study of shared clonotypes between healthy human individuals. With ten immunoSEQ deep assay plates, unsorted PBMC DNA underwent sequencing. Assay used: immunoSEQ multiplex PCR; TCRdb lists only in-frame clones, some missing. This repertoire shows fewer than 700,000 clones, around 77% found once; its top ten account for 12%. The trim removed 4 bases at V and 1 base at J, leaving 3 bases unmatched. Germline V gene sequence: CDR1 KGHSH, CDR2 LQKENI. This CDR3 has 14 residues. Sequencing was carried out using PBMCs. The chain employs TRBV18 and TRBJ1-1, with 7 bases lining up with TRBD1. This receptor was obtained from a woman aged 40 to 50 in good health. Some clones in this sample may be carry-over from other donors' samples. CDR3 bases: TGTGCCAGCTCACTGACAGGGAAGAACACTGAAGCTTTCTTT. Amino acid sequence: CASSLTGKNTEAFF.